The 23 T cell receptor beta chains listed next were all sequenced from one sample in a study of cytomegalovirus exposure and HLA in healthy donors. The table came from immunoSEQ multiplex PCR; TCRdb's copy has only in-frame clones and leaves some out. The data contain 71,000 or so clones, over 85% of them singletons. Sequencing was done on a sample of PBMCs. All receptors come from a woman in her late teens or twenties in good health and CMV-seronegative.

The chain is built from TRBV9 and TRBJ2-5, with TRBD1 matching over 9 bases. CDR1 is SGDLS, CDR2 YYNGEE, per germline. V lost 4 bases and J lost 5; bases outside the gene matches: 12. CDR3 size: 16 residues. This CDR3 reads CASSSPFGTGPETQYF. CDR3 bases: TGTGCCAGCAGCTCGCCGTTCGGGACAGGGCCGGAGACCCAGTACTTC.

The V gene is TRBV23-1, the J gene TRBJ1-4; D gene unclear. TRBV23-1 is an open reading frame whose function is uncertain. The CDR3 has 13 residues. The V gene lost 4 bases and the J gene lost 2 bases, with 5 bases spanning the gap. The CDR3 sequence: CASSPCTNEKLFF. In DNA form, the CDR3 reads TGCGCCAGCAGTCCGTGTACTAATGAAAAACTGTTTTTT.

The V and J genes are TRBV10-2 and TRBJ1-1; 9 nucleotides match TRBD1. Trimming cost V 2 bases and J 5 bases; bases outside gene matches: 3. The CDR3 runs to 14 residues. The germline CDR1 and CDR2 sequences are WSHSY and SAAADI. The CDR3 bases are TGCGCCAGCAGTGAGACAGGGGGCTGGACTGAAGCTTTCTTT. It specifies CASSETGGWTEAFF.

The chain employs TRBV19 and TRBJ2-7; possibly TRBD1 for D (6 bases). Trimming took 4 bases from V and 2 from J, leaving 9 bases between them. The CDR3 is 13 amino acids. Germline V gives CDR1 LNHDA, CDR2 SQIVND (reference sequence). CDR3 region: CASSTGHPYEQYF. DNA of the CDR3: TGTGCCAGTAGTACGGGACACCCCTACGAGCAGTACTTC.

The V call is TRBV7-9, the J call TRBJ2-7; D possibly corresponds to TRBD2 (6 bases). With 5 bases removed from V and 4 bases from J, the gap between germline ends came to 6 bases. Germline V lookup: CDR1 SEHNR, CDR2 FQNEAQ (reference sequence). The CDR3 covers 11 residues. CDR3 coding DNA: TGTGCCAGCAGCGGACTATACGAGCAGTACTTC. Amino acid sequence: CASSGLYEQYF.

The chain joins TRBV14 to TRBJ2-3; D gene ambiguous. CDR1 and CDR2 from the germline V gene are SGHDN and FVKESK. This CDR3 comprises 14 residues. Trimming took 4 bases from V and 5 from J, leaving 13 bases between them. CDR3 nucleotides: TGTGCCAGCAGCCCCCTGTCCCGACAAGATACGCAGTATTTT. It codes for CASSPLSRQDTQYF.

The table lists this clone with a count of one. V is TRBV9 and J is TRBJ2-7, with 9 positions matching TRBD2. Trimming at V came to 4 bases and at J to 3 bases, leaving 14 bases not matched to a gene. In germline, CDR1 is SGDLS, CDR2 YYNGEE. The CDR3 is 17 amino acids. The CDR3 reads CASSTNPGREGRYEQYF. Written as DNA, the CDR3 is TGTGCCAGCAGCACCAACCCCGGGCGGGAGGGCCGCTACGAGCAGTACTTC. The full variable domain, rest sourced from reference TRBV9 and TRBJ2-7, is DSGVTQTPKHLITATGQRVTLRCSPRSGDLSVYWYQQSLDQGLQFLIQYYNGEERAKGNILERFSAQQFPDLHSELNLSSLELGDSALYFCASSTNPGREGRYEQYFGPGTRLTVT.

The rearrangement links TRBV19 to TRBJ2-7; tentatively, D is TRBD2 (5 bases). The CDR3 is 12 amino acids. Trimming cost V 6 bases and J 5 bases, with 11 bases left between them. The V gene's germline CDR1 is LNHDA and CDR2 SQIVND (reference sequence). The CDR3 spells CASSEPGNEQYF. The CDR3 DNA reads as TGTGCCAGTAGCGAACCGGGGAACGAGCAGTACTTC.

The chain carries TRBV29-1 and TRBJ2-1; 12 positions match TRBD1. This CDR3 spans 17 amino acids. V lost 3 bases, J lost 8 bases, and 14 bases stayed unmatched. Germline lookup yields CDR1 SQVTM and CDR2 ANQGSEA. The CDR3 nucleotides read TGCAGCGTTGACGGGCAGACCCGGGACAGGGGGCCGTATGAGCAGTTCTTC. It translates to CSVDGQTRDRGPYEQFF.

The chain uses TRBV30 and TRBJ2-5, with D possibly TRBD1 on 7 matching bases. Germline V lookup: CDR1 GTSNPN, CDR2 SVGIG (reference sequence). V shed 2 bases and J shed 4 bases, with 14 bases lying between them. The CDR3 totals 14 residues. The CDR3 nucleotides are TGTGCCTGGAGTCCCCAGGGGGGTGGAGAGACCCAGTACTTC. Translation: CAWSPQGGGETQYF. Looking up the rest from reference TRBV30 and TRBJ2-5 gives the full variable domain: SQTIHQWPATLVQPVGSPLSLECTVEGTSNPNLYWYRQAAGRGLQLLFYSVGIGQISSEVPQNLSASRPQDRQFILSSKKLLLSDSGFYLCAWSPQGGGETQYFGPGTRLLVL.

This sequence joins TRBV5-6 and TRBJ2-5, with D uncertain. The length of the CDR3 is 13 residues. The V gene's germline CDR1 is SGHDT and CDR2 YYEEEE. V lost 3 bases to trimming and J lost 5 bases, with 11 bases between them. CDR3 region: CASSSQDSETQYF. The CDR3 coding sequence is TGTGCCAGCAGCTCCCAAGACTCGGAGACCCAGTACTTC.

V gene TRBV4-3 combines with J gene TRBJ2-1, with 7 bases fitting TRBD1. Trimming at V came to 1 base and at J to 4 bases, leaving 10 bases not matched to a gene. Per the germline V gene, CDR1 is LGHNA and CDR2 is YSLEER. CDR3 length equals 17 residues. The DNA for the CDR3 is TGCGCCAGCAGCCAAGTGTATCACGGGACAGCTTACAATGAGCAGTTCTTC. This translates into CASSQVYHGTAYNEQFF.

This sequence joins TRBV25-1 and TRBJ1-2; 11 bases map to TRBD1. The V and J ends lost 3 bases and 8 bases, in that order; junction bases with no gene match: 5. This CDR3 spans 14 amino acids. The V gene's germline CDR1 is MGHDK and CDR2 SYGVNS. CDR3 sequence reads: CASSESDRGPGYTF. CDR3 nucleotides: TGTGCCAGCAGTGAGTCGGACAGGGGGCCGGGCTACACCTTC.

V gene TRBV28 combines with J gene TRBJ1-2; possibly TRBD1 for D (5 bases). V lost 2 bases and J lost 7, with 11 bases in between. The CDR3 runs 13 residues. In germline, CDR1 is MDHEN, CDR2 SYDVKM. The CDR3 is CASSLRGYSGYTF. The CDR3 coding sequence is TGTGCCAGCAGTTTAAGGGGTTATAGTGGCTACACCTTC.

This chain connects TRBV14 to TRBJ2-7; the D is unclear. V was shortened by 4 bases and J by 7 bases, with 17 bases between the two germline ends. Germline CDR1 SGHDN, CDR2 FVKESK. The length of the CDR3 is 14 residues. CDR3 sequence reads: CASSPTSVGLEQYF. The CDR3 nucleotides read TGTGCCAGCAGCCCCACGTCGGTTGGTTTAGAGCAGTACTTC. Full variable domain (rest looked up from reference TRBV14 and TRBJ2-7): EAGVTQFPSHSVIEKGQTVTLRCDPISGHDNLYWYRRVMGKEIKFLLHFVKESKQDESGMPNNRFLAERTGGTYSTLKVQPAELEDSGVYFCASSPTSVGLEQYFGPGTRLTVT.

V is TRBV27 and J is TRBJ2-3; 7 bases fit TRBD2. This CDR3 comprises 15 residues. Looked up from germline, CDR1 is MNHEY and CDR2 is SMNVEV (reference sequence). The V segment lost 3 bases and the J segment 2 bases; nucleotides outside the gene matches: 5. DNA of the CDR3: TGTGCCAGCAGTTTGGGAGGGACTATCACAGATACGCAGTATTTT. Its protein product is CASSLGGTITDTQYF.

The CDR3 protein is CASSSLSGDYEQYF. CDR3 coding DNA: TGTGCCAGCAGCTCCCTTAGCGGGGACTACGAGCAGTACTTC. This chain uses TRBV11-2 with TRBJ2-7; 8 nucleotides match TRBD2. V shed 4 bases, J shed 3 bases, and the junction held 5 bases outside the gene matches. Germline CDR1 SGHAT, CDR2 FQNNGV. This CDR3 region has 14 residues. The entire variable domain, with the rest obtained from reference TRBV11-2 and TRBJ2-7, is as follows: EAGVAQSPRYKIIEKRQSVAFWCNPISGHATLYWYQQILGQGPKLLIQFQNNGVVDDSQLPKDRFSAERLKGVDSTLKIQPAKLEDSAVYLCASSSLSGDYEQYFGPGTRLTVT.

The genes are TRBV11-3 and TRBJ1-1; D unresolved. The V and J ends lost 0 bases and 1 base respectively, with 6 bases between them. Germline V lookup: CDR1 SGHNT, CDR2 YENEEA. The CDR3 is 14 amino acids. The CDR3 DNA reads as TGTGCCAGCAGCTTAGACCGCGCGAACACTGAAGCTTTCTTT. It is translated as CASSLDRANTEAFF.

On this clone itself: One end of the junction is discordant with germline, which a read error may explain. The chain carries TRBV7-8 and TRBJ1-5; D is perhaps TRBD1 (6 bases). This CDR3 contains 14 residues. CDR1 SGHVS and CDR2 FQNEAQ come from the germline V gene. In nucleotides, the CDR3 is TGTGCCAGCAGCTGGGCGGGGGGCAACCAGCCCCAGCATTTT. Translated, it gives CASSWAGGNQPQHF.

The J gene is TRBJ2-1, the V gene TRBV11-3, with D unresolved. The V gene's germline CDR1 is SGHNT and CDR2 YENEEA. CDR3 length: 14 residues. Trimming removed 5 bases at V and 7 bases at J, with 15 bases between. Here the CDR3 DNA reads TGTGCCAGCAGCCACTACCTTGGTGATAATGAGCAGTTCTTC. It encodes CASSHYLGDNEQFF.

The chain combines TRBV9 with TRBJ2-7; 10 nucleotides agree with TRBD2. Germline trimming cut 0 bases from V and 2 bases from J; bases unmatched to any gene: 8. The CDR3 has 17 residues. Germline-derived CDR1 and CDR2 are SGDLS and YYNGEE. CDR3 sequence (DNA): TGTGCCAGCAGCGTAGCCCCCCTAGCGGGAGCCCCCTACGAGCAGTACTTC. Translating gives CASSVAPLAGAPYEQYF.

The chain joins TRBV28 to TRBJ2-2, with 8 nucleotides matching TRBD1. V lost 3 bases to trimming and J lost 3 bases; unmatched junction nucleotides: 9. Germline V CDR1 and CDR2: MDHEN, SYDVKM. The CDR3 has 17 amino acids. Written as DNA, the CDR3 is TGTGCCAGCAGTTTTCCCCCGGGACAGGTGGACACCGGGGAGCTGTTTTTT. This codes for CASSFPPGQVDTGELFF.

V and J are TRBV7-8 and TRBJ2-2; possibly TRBD1 for D (5 bases). The V gene's germline CDR1 is SGHVS and CDR2 FQNEAQ. CDR3 length: 15 residues. V shed 1 base and J shed 2 bases, with 8 bases lying between them. This chain's CDR3 is CASSLGQGNTGELFF. Here the CDR3 DNA reads TGTGCCAGCAGCTTAGGGCAGGGAAACACCGGGGAGCTGTTTTTT. Full variable domain (outside the CDR3, taken from reference TRBV7-8 and TRBJ2-2): GAGVSQSPRYKVAKRGQDVALRCDPISGHVSLFWYQQALGQGPEFLTYFQNEAQLDKSGLPSDRFFAERPEGSVSTLKIQRTQQEDSAVYLCASSLGQGNTGELFFGEGSRLTVL.